This T cell receptor beta chain was identified in a study of blood T cells in healthy people across ages. This clonotype was found a few times. A sample-barcoded 5' primer and a J-beta primer mix were used in a second PCR of roughly 6 to 12 cycles. The template-switch adaptor, which had 12 random nucleotides, put a tag on each cDNA molecule. TCRdb reprocessed the 5' RACE reads with MiXCR, giving one entry per CDR3 protein. Of approximately 580,000 distinct CDR3 sequences in the sample, more than 20% were seen once. The same data also contributed to another study, on T cells of mothers and their children. This second report adds: Normalized overlap was always slightly, never significantly, higher in related than unrelated mother-child pairs.

The TCR originated in a boy between 5 and 17 years old in good health. Sequencing used blood.

This CDR3 reads CASSELGDYEQYF. The DNA of the CDR3 is TGTGCCAGCAGTGAATTAGGAGACTACGAGCAGTACTTC. This chain links TRBV25-1 with TRBJ2-7, with D uncertain. With 1 base removed from V and 3 bases from J, the gap between germline ends came to 7 bases. CDR1 is MGHDK and CDR2 is SYGVNS in the germline V gene. This CDR3 has 13 residues.